The 13 T cell receptor beta chains below come from one sample, sequenced in a study of T-cell memory formation after mild COVID-19. A single record per CDR3 protein comes from TCRdb applying MiXCR to the 5' RACE reads. The table has about 210,000 distinct CDR3 sequences, around 27% seen once. What was sequenced was PBMCs or a T cell subset sorted from them (not recorded which). Receptors originate from an adult woman who had mild COVID-19 (a few samples of this study predate the infection). Cell type and time point are not known.

To note about this clonotype: Here the CDR3 omits its conserved ending phenylalanine or tryptophan, so a read error is the likely source. The chain combines TRBV29-1 with TRBJ2-1; 9 nucleotides match TRBD2. CDR3 length equals 18 residues. In germline, CDR1 is SQVTM, CDR2 ANQGSEA. The ends lost 1 base at V and 3 bases at J; junction bases unmatched: 13. For the CDR3, the DNA is TGCAGCGTTGAAGGGCAGTCCACCGCGGGGGGGTACTACAATGAGCAGTTCATC. Translation gives CSVEGQSTAGGYYNEQFI.

The genes are TRBV11-2 and TRBJ2-3, with D unclear. V lost 0 bases and J 5 bases, leaving 6 bases between the germline ends. Germline CDR1 reads SGHAT; CDR2 reads FQNNGV. The CDR3 is made up of 13 amino acids. This chain's CDR3 is CASSLDPRDTQYF. For the CDR3, the DNA is TGTGCCAGCAGCTTAGATCCTAGAGATACGCAGTATTTT.

This clonotype was found a few times. V is TRBV5-5 and J is TRBJ2-3; 10 bases align to TRBD2. The CDR3 has 15 residues. With V trimmed by 0 bases and J by 4 bases, 2 bases remained unmatched. CDR1 and CDR2 from the germline V gene are SGHKS and YYEKEE (reference sequence). CDR3: CASSLVGLAADTQYF. The CDR3 region has the DNA TGTGCCAGCAGCTTGGTCGGACTAGCGGCAGATACGCAGTATTTT.

The chain combines TRBV24-1 with TRBJ1-1; 9 nucleotides line up with TRBD1. The V gene end was trimmed by 5 bases and the J gene end by 2 bases; junction bases not matched to a gene: 5. Germline V CDR1 and CDR2: KGHDR, SFDVKD. CDR3 size: 15 residues. CDR3 residues: CATSGGQGSNTEAFF. CDR3 nucleotide sequence: TGTGCCACCAGTGGCGGACAGGGGAGCAACACTGAAGCTTTCTTT.

The chain joins TRBV7-3 to TRBJ2-3, with D unresolved. Trimming pared 5 bases from V and 5 bases from J, leaving 8 bases between. This CDR3 comprises 12 residues. Per germline, CDR1 SGHTA and CDR2 FQGTGA. CDR3 DNA sequence: TGTGCCAGCAGCACCGCAGGAGATACGCAGTATTTT. Protein sequence: CASSTAGDTQYF.

A few counts support this clonotype. The genes are TRBV6-5 and TRBJ1-1; D ambiguous. V was pared by 0 bases and J by 4 bases, with 9 bases between. CDR1 is MNHEY, CDR2 SVGAGI, per germline. There are 14 residues in the CDR3. The CDR3 spells CASSYSGYTTEAFF. The CDR3 nucleotides are TGTGCCAGCAGTTACTCGGGGTATACCACTGAAGCTTTCTTT.

The rearrangement links TRBV4-3 to TRBJ2-7; the D gene is possibly TRBD1 (5 bases). Germline V gene data show CDR1 as LGHNA and CDR2 as YSLEER. The V and J ends lost 4 bases and 0 bases respectively, with 13 bases between them. CDR3 length: 15 residues. CDR3 region: CASSLGYQGSYEQYF. The CDR3 nucleotides are TGCGCCAGCAGCCTGGGTTATCAGGGCTCCTACGAGCAGTACTTC.

At least ten counts were recorded for this clonotype. V gene TRBV6-2 or TRBV6-3 combines with J gene TRBJ2-1; 9 positions match TRBD1. J gave up 3 bases and V 2 bases, and 2 bases lay outside the gene matches. Germline V gene sequence: CDR1 MNHEY, CDR2 SVGEGT. This CDR3 contains 15 residues. CDR3 nucleotide sequence: TGTGCCAGCAGTTACGGGGGACAGGGCTACAATGAGCAGTTCTTC. It translates to CASSYGGQGYNEQFF.

This clonotype was observed a handful of times. The V call is TRBV5-1, the J call TRBJ2-1; D not resolved. Germline CDR1 SGHRS, CDR2 YFSETQ. V was clipped by 1 base and J by 0 bases, with 14 bases between them. The CDR3 is made up of 17 amino acids. The CDR3 nucleotides are TGCGCCAGCAGCTTGAGTCCCGGACGGAGCTCCTACAATGAGCAGTTCTTC. The encoded protein is CASSLSPGRSSYNEQFF.

This clonotype was picked up a small number of times. The rearrangement joins TRBV20-1 to TRBJ1-1; unclear D gene. This CDR3 contains 12 residues. Germline CDR1 DFQATT, CDR2 SNEGSKA (reference sequence). Between the trimmed V and J ends, which lost 3 bases and 2 bases, there was a span of 7 bases. CDR3 coding DNA: TGCAGTGCTAGCGTCCGAAACACTGAAGCTTTCTTT. Protein product: CSASVRNTEAFF.

In its sample, this clonotype was seen a few times. DNA for the CDR3: TGTGCCAGCGGGGCAGGGGGCATGAGGGAAAAACTGTTTTTT. As protein: CASGAGGMREKLFF. The genes are TRBV2 and TRBJ1-4, with TRBD1 matching 8 bases. This CDR3 region has 14 residues. Losses at the gene ends were 8 bases for V and 8 bases for J; bases not matched to a gene: 10. Germline V CDR1 and CDR2: SNHLY, FYNNEI.

The chain has TRBV28 and TRBJ2-5; no firm D call. The V end lost 3 bases, the J end lost 5 bases, and 13 bases lay between the germline ends. Germline V gives CDR1 MDHEN, CDR2 SYDVKM. This CDR3 is built from 14 residues. The CDR3 region is CASSLVGLWETQYF. Here the CDR3 DNA reads TGTGCCAGCAGTTTGGTAGGCCTCTGGGAGACCCAGTACTTC.

The chain uses TRBV20-1 and TRBJ2-1, with TRBD2 identical over 10 bases. V trimming: 6 bases; J trimming: 8 bases; junction bases outside the gene matches: 13. This CDR3 has 15 amino acids. In germline, CDR1 is DFQATT, CDR2 SNEGSKA (reference sequence). CDR3 sequence reads: CSAGTSEVSRDEQFF. The CDR3 nucleotides read TGCAGTGCAGGGACTAGCGAGGTCTCTAGGGATGAGCAGTTCTTC.